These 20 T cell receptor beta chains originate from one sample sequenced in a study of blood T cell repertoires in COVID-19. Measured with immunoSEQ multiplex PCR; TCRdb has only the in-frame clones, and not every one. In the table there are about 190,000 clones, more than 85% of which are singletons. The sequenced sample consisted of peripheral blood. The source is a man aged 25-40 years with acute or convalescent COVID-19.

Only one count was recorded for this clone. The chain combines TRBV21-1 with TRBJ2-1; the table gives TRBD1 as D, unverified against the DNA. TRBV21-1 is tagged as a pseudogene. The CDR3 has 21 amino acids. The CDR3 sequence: CASCQVIAPGTWDRAYNEQFF. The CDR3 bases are TGTGCCAGCTGCCAGGTCATTGCTCCCGGCACATGGGACAGGGCCTACAATGAGCAGTTCTTC.

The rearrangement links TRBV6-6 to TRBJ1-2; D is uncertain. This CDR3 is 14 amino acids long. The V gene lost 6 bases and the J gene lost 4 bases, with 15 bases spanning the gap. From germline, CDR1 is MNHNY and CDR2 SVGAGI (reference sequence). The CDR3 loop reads CASSLTENFYGYTF. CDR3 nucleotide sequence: TGTGCCAGCAGCCTAACAGAGAACTTCTATGGCTACACCTTC.

The DNA for the CDR3 is TGTGCCAGCAGCCGGGAGAGCTCCTATAATTCACCCCTCCACTTT. Residues: CASSRESSYNSPLHF. The rearrangement links TRBV9 to TRBJ1-6; D gene ambiguous. Germline CDR1 SGDLS, CDR2 YYNGEE. V shed 4 bases and J shed 0 bases, with 8 bases lying between them. The length of the CDR3 is 15 residues.

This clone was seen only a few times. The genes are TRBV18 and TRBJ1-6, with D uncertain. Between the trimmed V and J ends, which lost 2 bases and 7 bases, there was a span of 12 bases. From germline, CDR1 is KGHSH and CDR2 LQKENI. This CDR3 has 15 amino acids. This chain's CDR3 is CASSPTQALNSPLHF. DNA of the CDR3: TGTGCCAGCTCACCAACCCAGGCGTTGAATTCACCCCTCCACTTT. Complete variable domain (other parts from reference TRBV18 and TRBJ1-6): NAGVMQNPRHLVRRRGQEARLRCSPMKGHSHVYWYRQLPEEGLKFMVYLQKENIIDESGMPKERFSAEFPKEGPSILRIQQVVRGDSAAYFCASSPTQALNSPLHFGNGTRLTVT.

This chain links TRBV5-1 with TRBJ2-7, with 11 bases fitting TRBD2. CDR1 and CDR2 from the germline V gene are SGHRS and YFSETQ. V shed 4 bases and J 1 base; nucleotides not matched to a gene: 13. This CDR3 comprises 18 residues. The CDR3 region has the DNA TGCGCCAGCAGCCGGACAGCTTGGACTAGCGGGTTTTCCTACGAGCAGTACTTC. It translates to CASSRTAWTSGFSYEQYF. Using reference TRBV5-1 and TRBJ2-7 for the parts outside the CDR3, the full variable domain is KAGVTQTPRYLIKTRGQQVTLSCSPISGHRSVSWYQQTPGQGLQFLFEYFSETQRNKGNFPGRFSGRQFSNSRSEMNVSTLELGDSALYLCASSRTAWTSGFSYEQYFGPGTRLTVT.

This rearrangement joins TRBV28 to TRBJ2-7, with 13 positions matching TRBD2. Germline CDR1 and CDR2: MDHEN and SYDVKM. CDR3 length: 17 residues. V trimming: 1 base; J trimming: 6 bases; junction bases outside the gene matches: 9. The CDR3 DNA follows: TGTGCCAGCAGTTTATCCGGAACACTAGCGGGAGGGCCCGAGCAGTACTTC. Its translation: CASSLSGTLAGGPEQYF.

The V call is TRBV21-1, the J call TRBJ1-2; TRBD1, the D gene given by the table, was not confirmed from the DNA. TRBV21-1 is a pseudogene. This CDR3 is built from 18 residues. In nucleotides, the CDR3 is TGTGCCACCCCAGGGACAGGGATCATATTCCGGGATGACTATGGCTACACCTTC. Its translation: CATPGTGIIFRDDYGYTF.

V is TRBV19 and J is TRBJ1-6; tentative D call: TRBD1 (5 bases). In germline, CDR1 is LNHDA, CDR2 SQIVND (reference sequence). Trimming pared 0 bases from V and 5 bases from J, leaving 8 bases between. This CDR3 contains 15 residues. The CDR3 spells CASSIETDDNSPLHF. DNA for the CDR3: TGTGCCAGTAGTATAGAGACAGATGATAATTCACCCCTCCACTTT.

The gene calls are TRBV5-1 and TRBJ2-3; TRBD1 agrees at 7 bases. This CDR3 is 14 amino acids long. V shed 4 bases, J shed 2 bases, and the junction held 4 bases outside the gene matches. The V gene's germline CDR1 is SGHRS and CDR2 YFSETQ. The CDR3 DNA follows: TGCGCCAGCAGCCGGGACAGCTACACAGATACGCAGTATTTT. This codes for CASSRDSYTDTQYF. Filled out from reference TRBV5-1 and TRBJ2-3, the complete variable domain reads KAGVTQTPRYLIKTRGQQVTLSCSPISGHRSVSWYQQTPGQGLQFLFEYFSETQRNKGNFPGRFSGRQFSNSRSEMNVSTLELGDSALYLCASSRDSYTDTQYFGPGTRLTVL.

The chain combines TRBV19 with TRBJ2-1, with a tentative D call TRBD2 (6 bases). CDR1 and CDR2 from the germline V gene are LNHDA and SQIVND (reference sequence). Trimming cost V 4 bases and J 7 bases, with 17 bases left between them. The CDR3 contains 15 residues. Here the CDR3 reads CASSKEGGGSNEQFF. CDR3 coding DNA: TGTGCCAGTAGTAAGGAGGGTGGGGGATCTAATGAGCAGTTCTTC.

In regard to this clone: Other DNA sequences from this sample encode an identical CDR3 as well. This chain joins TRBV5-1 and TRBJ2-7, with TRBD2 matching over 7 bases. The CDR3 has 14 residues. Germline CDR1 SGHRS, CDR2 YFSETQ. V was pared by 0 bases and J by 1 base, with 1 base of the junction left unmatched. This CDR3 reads CASSLGGSSYEQYF. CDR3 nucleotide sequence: TGCGCCAGCAGCTTGGGCGGGAGTTCCTACGAGCAGTACTTC.

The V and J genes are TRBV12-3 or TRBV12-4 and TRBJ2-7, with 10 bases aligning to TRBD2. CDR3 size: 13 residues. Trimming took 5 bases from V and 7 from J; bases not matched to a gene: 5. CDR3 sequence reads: CASSPRTSGEQYF. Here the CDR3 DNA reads TGTGCCAGCAGTCCGAGGACTAGCGGAGAGCAGTACTTC.

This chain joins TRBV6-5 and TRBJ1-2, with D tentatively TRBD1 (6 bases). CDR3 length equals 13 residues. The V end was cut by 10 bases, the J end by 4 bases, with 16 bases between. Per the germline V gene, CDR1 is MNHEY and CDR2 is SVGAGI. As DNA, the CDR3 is TGTGCCACCTTACCCACAGGGACCTATGGCTACACCTTC. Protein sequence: CATLPTGTYGYTF.

CDR3 protein: CASGLEEQFF. The CDR3 DNA reads as TGTGCTAGTGGACTAGAAGAGCAGTTCTTC. The chain recombines TRBV12-5 with TRBJ2-1; perhaps TRBD2 as D (5 bases). Germline CDR1 LGHNT, CDR2 FRNRAP. The CDR3 is 10 amino acids. V was pared by 6 bases and J by 10 bases, with 7 bases between.

The CDR3 sequence: CASTGKRRAGQPQHF. In DNA, the CDR3 is TGTGCCAGTACAGGAAAGCGGAGGGCTGGCCAGCCCCAGCATTTT. The gene calls are TRBV19 and TRBJ1-5; D is unclear. The CDR3 runs 15 residues. V was clipped by 7 bases and J by 7 bases, with 20 bases between them. Per the germline V gene, CDR1 is LNHDA and CDR2 is SQIVND (reference sequence).

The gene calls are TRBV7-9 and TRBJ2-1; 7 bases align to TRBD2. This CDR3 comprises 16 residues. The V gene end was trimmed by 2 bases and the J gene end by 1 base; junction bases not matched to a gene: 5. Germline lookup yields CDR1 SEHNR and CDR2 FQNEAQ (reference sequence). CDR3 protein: CASSLYGRKSYNEQFF. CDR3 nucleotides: TGTGCCAGCAGCTTATACGGGAGGAAGTCCTACAATGAGCAGTTCTTC.

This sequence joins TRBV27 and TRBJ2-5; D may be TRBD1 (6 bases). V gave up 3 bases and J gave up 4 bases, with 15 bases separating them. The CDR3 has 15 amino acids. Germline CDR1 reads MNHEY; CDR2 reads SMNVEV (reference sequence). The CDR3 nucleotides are TGTGCCAGCAGTTTTTTTGGGGGCTGGGGAGAGACCCAGTACTTC. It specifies CASSFFGGWGETQYF.

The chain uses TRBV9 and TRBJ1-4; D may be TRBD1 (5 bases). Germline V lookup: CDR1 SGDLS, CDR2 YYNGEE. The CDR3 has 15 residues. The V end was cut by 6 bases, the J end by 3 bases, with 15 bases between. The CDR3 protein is CASTPNWGPNEKLFF. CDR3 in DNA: TGTGCCAGCACCCCCAACTGGGGCCCTAATGAAAAACTGTTTTTT.

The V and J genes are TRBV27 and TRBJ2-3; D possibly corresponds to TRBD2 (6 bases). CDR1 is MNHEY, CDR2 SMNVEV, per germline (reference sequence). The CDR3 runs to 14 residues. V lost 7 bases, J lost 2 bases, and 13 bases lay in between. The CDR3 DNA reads TGTGCCAGCAACAAGGAGGGGATCACAGATACGCAGTATTTT. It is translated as CASNKEGITDTQYF.

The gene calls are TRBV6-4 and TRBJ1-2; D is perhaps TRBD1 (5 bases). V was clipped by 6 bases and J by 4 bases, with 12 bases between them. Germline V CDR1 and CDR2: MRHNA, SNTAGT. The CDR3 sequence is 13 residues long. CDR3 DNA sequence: TGTGCCAGCAGCCCTGACAGAGGCTATGGCTACACCTTC. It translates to CASSPDRGYGYTF.